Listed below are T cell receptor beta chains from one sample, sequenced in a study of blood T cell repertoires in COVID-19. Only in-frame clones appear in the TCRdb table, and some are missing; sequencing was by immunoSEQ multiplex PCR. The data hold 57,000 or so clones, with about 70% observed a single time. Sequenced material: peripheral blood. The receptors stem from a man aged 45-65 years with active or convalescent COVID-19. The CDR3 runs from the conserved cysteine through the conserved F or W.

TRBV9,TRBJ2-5,CASSVTPGQQETQYF
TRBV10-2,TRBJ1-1,CASNGDTHRGTEAFF
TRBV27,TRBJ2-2,CASSFTGPDFIYTGGELFF
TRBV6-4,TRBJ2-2,CASSTNEGGELFF
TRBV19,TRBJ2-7,CASMALRGVGEQYF
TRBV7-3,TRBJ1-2,CASSLTRSQGGYGYTF
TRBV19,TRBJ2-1,CASSPLRGGRNEQFF
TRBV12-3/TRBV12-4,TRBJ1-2,CASSFREDYGYTF
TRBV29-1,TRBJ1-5,CSVAGTGVQPQHF
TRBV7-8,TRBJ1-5,CASSLAWGGYQPQHF
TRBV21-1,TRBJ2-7,CASSKACGRDYEQYF
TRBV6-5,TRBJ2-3,CASARGGATDTQYF
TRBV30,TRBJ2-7,CAWGSRSYEQYF
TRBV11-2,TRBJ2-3,CASSLVAGYTQYF
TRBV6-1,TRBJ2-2,CASSEWGGLAGLELFF
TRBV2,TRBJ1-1,CASSRQGYTEAFF
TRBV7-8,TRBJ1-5,CASSERGVGQPQHF
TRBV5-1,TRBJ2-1,CASKRQTSSDEQFF
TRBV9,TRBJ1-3,CASSVDISGNTIYF
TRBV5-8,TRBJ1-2,CASSSHFGRGDYGYTF
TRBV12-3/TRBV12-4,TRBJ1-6,CASREREESPLHF
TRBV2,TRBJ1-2,CASSDSRGTGGYTF
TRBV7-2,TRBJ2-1,CASSLAGGSSPKQFF
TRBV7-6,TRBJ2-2,CASRPSGGGGPGELFF
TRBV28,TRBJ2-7,CASSPPAGGKDEQYF
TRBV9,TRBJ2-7,CASSVSTGGAYEQYF
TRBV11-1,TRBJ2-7,CASSLGSGQSSYEQYF
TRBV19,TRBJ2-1,CAAEGSSYNEQFF
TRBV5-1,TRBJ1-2,CASGVWGQGKDGYTF
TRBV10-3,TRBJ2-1,CAISVVDNEQFF
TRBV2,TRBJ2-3,CATGQGVVTDTQYF
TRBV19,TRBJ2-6,CASSIQGSSSGANVLTF
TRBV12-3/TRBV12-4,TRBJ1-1,CASSSDRLKAFF
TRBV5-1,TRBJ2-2,CASSLAPGELFF
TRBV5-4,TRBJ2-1,CASSLAGSGDREQFF
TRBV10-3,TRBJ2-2,CATTGQGGVGELFF
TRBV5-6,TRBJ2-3,CASSPGGGPGDTQYF
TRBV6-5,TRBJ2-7,CASRPDGAYEQYF
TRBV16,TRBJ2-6,CASSPGQGAFAGANVLTF
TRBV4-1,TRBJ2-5,CASSQVGSQETQYF
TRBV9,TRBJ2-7,CASSAGGAGAYEQYF
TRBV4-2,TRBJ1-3,CASSQGQVDSPSGNTIYF
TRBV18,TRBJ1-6,CASSRGLAQGQSSYNSPLHF
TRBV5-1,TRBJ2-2,CASSLQGIDPGELFF
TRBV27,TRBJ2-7,CASSPGTVFSYEQYF
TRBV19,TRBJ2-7,CASDPGRGGSGTLYEQYF
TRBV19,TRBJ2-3,CATTTGEGTDTQYF
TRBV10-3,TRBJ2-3,CAISESVTGDHSTQYF
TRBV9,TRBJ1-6,CASSVGSESSYNSPLHF
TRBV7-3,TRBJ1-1,CASSLPGLDRGGTEAFF